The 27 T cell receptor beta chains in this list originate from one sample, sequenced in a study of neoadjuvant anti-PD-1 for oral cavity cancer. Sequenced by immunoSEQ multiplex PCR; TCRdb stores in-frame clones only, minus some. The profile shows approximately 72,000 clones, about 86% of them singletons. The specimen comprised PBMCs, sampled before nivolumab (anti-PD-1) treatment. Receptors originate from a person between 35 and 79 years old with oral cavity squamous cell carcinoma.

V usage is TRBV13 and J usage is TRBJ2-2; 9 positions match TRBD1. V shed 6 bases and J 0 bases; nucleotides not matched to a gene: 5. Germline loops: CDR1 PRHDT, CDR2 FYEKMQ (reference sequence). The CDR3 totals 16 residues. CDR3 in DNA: TGTGCCAGCAGTAAAAGGACAGGGGCGAACACCGGGGAGCTGTTTTTT. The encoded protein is CASSKRTGANTGELFF.

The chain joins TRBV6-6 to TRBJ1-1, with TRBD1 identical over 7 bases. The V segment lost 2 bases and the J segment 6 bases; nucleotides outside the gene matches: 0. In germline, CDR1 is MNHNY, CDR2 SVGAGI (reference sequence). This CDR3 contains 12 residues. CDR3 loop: CASSYGTAEAFF. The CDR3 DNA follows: TGTGCCAGCAGTTACGGGACAGCTGAAGCTTTCTTT.

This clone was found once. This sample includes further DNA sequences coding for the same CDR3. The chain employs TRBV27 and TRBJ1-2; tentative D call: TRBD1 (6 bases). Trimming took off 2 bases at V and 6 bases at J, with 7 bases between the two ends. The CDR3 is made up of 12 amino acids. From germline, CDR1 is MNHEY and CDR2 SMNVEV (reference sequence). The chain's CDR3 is CASSLAGDGYTF. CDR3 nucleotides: TGTGCCAGCAGTTTAGCAGGGGATGGCTACACCTTC.

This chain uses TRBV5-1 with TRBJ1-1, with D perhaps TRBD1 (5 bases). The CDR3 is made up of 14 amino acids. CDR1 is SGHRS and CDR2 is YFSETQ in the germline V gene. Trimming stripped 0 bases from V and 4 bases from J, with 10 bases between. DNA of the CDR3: TGCGCCAGCAGCTTGGTGTCAGGGACCACTGAAGCTTTCTTT. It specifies CASSLVSGTTEAFF.

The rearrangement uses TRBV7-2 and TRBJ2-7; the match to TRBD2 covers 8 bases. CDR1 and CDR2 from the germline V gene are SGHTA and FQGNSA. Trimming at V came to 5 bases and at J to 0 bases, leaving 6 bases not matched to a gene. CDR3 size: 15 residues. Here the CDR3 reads CASSEGSGSSYEQYF. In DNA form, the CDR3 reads TGTGCCAGCAGCGAAGGGAGCGGGAGCTCCTACGAGCAGTACTTC. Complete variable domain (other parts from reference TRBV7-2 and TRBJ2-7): GAGVSQSPSNKVTEKGKDVELRCDPISGHTALYWYRQSLGQGLEFLIYFQGNSAPDKSGLPSDRFSAERTGGSVSTLTIQRTQQEDSAVYLCASSEGSGSSYEQYFGPGTRLTVT.

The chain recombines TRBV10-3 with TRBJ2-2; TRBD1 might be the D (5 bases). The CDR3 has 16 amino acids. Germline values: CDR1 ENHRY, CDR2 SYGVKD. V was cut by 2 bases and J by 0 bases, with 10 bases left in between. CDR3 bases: TGTGCCATCAGTGAGCAGGGCCGCTCGAACACCGGGGAGCTGTTTTTT. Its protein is CAISEQGRSNTGELFF.

The CDR3 DNA follows: TGTGCCAGCAGCTCGAAAGCGGGTGGGAACCCAGATACGCAGTATTTT. Protein product: CASSSKAGGNPDTQYF. The chain is built from TRBV5-7 and TRBJ2-3; tentatively, D is TRBD2 (6 bases). TRBV5-7 is filed as an ORF, its function uncertain. The CDR3 totals 16 residues. V was shortened by 3 bases and J by 4 bases, with 18 bases between the two germline ends.

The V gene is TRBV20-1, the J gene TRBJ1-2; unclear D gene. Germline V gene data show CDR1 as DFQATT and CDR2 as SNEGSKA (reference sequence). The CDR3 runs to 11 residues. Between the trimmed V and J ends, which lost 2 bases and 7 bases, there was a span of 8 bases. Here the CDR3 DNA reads TGCAGTGCTAGAATCCGGGCTGGCTACACCTTC. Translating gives CSARIRAGYTF.

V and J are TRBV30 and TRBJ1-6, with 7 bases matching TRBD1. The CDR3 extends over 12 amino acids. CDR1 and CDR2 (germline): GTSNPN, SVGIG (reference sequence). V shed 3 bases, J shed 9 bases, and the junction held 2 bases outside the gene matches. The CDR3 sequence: CAWSRDSSPLHF. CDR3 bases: TGTGCCTGGAGCCGGGACAGTTCACCCCTCCACTTT.

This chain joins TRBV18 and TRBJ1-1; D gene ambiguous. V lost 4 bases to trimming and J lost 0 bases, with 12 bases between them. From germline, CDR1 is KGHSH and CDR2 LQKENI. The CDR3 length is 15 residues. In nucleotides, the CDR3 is TGTGCCAGCTCACTCCGGCCAGGAATGAACACTGAAGCTTTCTTT. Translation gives CASSLRPGMNTEAFF. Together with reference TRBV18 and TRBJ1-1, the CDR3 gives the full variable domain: NAGVMQNPRHLVRRRGQEARLRCSPMKGHSHVYWYRQLPEEGLKFMVYLQKENIIDESGMPKERFSAEFPKEGPSILRIQQVVRGDSAAYFCASSLRPGMNTEAFFGQGTRLTVV.

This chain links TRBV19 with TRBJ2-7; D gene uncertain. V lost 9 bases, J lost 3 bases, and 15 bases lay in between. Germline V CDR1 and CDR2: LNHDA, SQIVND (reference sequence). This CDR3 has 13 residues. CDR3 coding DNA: TGTGCCAGCCGAGACTCTTCCCTCTACGAGCAGTACTTC. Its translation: CASRDSSLYEQYF.

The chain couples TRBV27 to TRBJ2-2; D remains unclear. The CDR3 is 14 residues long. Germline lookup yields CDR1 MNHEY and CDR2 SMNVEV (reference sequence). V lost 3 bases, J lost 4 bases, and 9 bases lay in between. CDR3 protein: CASSFRSVTGELFF. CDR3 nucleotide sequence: TGTGCCAGCAGTTTTAGGTCCGTCACCGGGGAGCTGTTTTTT.

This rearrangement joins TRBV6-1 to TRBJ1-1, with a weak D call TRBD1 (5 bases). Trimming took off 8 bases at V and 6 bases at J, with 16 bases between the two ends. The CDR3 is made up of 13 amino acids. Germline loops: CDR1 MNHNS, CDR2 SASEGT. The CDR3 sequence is CASAMGGGAEAFF. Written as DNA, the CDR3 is TGTGCCAGCGCCATGGGGGGAGGAGCTGAAGCTTTCTTT.

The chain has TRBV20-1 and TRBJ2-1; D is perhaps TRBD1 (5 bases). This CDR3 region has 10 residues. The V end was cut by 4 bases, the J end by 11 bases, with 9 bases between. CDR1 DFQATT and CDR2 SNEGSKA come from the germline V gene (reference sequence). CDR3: CSANGQKQFF. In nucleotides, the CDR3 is TGCAGTGCTAACGGACAAAAGCAGTTCTTC.

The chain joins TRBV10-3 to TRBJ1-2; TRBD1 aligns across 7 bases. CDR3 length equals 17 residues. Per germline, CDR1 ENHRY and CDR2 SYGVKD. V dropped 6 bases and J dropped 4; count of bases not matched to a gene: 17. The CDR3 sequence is CAIRALATGLSSYGYTF. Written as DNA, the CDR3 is TGTGCCATCAGAGCCCTCGCGACAGGGCTTAGTAGCTATGGCTACACCTTC.

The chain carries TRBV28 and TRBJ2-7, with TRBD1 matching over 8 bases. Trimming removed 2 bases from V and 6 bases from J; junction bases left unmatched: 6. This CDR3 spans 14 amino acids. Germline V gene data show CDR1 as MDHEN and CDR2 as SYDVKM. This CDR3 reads CASSLGQGAGEQYF. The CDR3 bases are TGTGCCAGCAGTTTAGGTCAGGGGGCTGGCGAGCAGTACTTC. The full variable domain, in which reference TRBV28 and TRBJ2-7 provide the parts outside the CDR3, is DVKVTQSSRYLVKRTGEKVFLECVQDMDHENMFWYRQDPGLGLRLIYFSYDVKMKEKGDIPEGYSVSREKKERFSLILESASTNQTSMYLCASSLGQGAGEQYFGPGTRLTVT.

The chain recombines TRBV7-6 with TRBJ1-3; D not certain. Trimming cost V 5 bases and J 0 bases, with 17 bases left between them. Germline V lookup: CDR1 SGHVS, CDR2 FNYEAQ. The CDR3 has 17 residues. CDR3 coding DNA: TGTGCCAGCAGCCCGAGGCCAGGAACCTTCTCTGGAAACACCATATATTTT. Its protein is CASSPRPGTFSGNTIYF.

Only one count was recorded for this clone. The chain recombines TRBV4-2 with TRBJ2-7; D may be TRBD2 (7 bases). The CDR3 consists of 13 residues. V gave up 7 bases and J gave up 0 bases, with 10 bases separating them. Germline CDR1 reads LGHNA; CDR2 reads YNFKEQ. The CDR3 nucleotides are TGTGCCAGCAAGGGGGGGAGCTCCTACGAGCAGTACTTC. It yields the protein CASKGGSSYEQYF.

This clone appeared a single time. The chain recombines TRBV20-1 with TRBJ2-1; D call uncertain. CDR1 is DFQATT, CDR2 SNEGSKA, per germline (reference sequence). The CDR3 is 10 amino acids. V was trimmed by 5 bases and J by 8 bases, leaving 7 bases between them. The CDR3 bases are TGCAGTGCTTCCGTCGATGAGCAGTTCTTC. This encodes CSASVDEQFF.

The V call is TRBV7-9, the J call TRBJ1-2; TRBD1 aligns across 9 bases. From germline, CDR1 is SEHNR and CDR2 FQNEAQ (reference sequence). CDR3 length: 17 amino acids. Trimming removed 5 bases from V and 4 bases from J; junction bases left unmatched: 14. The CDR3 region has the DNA TGTGCCAGCAGCCAGTTGGGGACAGGGATTAATCGCTATGGCTACACCTTC. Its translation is CASSQLGTGINRYGYTF. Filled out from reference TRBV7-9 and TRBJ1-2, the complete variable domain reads DTGVSQNPRHKITKRGQNVTFRCDPISEHNRLYWYRQTLGQGPEFLTYFQNEAQLEKSRLLSDRFSAERPKGSFSTLEIQRTEQGDSAMYLCASSQLGTGINRYGYTFGSGTRLTVV.

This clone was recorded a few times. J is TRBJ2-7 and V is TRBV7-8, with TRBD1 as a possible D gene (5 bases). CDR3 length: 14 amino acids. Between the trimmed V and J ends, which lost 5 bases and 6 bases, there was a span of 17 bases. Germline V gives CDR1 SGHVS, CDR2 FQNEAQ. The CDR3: CASSPGQGTAEQYF. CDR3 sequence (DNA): TGTGCCAGCAGCCCCGGGCAGGGAACGGCCGAGCAGTACTTC.

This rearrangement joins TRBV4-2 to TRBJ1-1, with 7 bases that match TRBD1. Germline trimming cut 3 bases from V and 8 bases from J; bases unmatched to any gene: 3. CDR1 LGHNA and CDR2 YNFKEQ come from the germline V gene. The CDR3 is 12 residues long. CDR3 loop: CASSHRGGEAFF. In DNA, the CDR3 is TGTGCCAGCAGCCATAGAGGGGGCGAAGCTTTCTTT.

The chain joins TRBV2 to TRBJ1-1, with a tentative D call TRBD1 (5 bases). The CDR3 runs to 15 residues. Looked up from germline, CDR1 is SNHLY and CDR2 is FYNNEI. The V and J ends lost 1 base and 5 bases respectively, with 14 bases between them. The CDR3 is CASSEVGFRGTEAFF. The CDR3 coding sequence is TGTGCCAGCAGTGAAGTCGGCTTTCGGGGGACTGAAGCTTTCTTT.

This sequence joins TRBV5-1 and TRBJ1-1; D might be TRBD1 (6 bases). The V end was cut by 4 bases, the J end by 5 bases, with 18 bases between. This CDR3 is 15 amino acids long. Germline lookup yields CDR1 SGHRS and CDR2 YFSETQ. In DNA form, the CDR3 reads TGCGCCAGCAGCCCAGTTGGGGGCGTAGAGACTGAAGCTTTCTTT. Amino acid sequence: CASSPVGGVETEAFF.

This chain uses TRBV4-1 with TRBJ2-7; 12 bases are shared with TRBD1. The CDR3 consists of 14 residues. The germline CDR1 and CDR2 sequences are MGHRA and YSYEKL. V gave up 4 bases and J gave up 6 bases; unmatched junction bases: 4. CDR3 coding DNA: TGCGCCAGCAGCCGCGGGACAGGGGGCTTCGAGCAGTACTTC. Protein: CASSRGTGGFEQYF.

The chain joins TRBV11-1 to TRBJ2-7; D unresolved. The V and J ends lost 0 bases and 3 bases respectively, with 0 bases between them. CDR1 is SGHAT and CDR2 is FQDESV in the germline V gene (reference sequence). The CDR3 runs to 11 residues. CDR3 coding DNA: TGTGCCAGCAGCTTAGCCTACGAGCAGTACTTC. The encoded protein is CASSLAYEQYF.

The DNA of the CDR3 is TGTGCCAGCAGTTATAATCAGGGGCTTCTCTATGGCTACACCTTC. Its translation: CASSYNQGLLYGYTF. This chain uses TRBV27 with TRBJ1-2, with D possibly matching TRBD1 (6 bases). Germline CDR1 MNHEY, CDR2 SMNVEV (reference sequence). CDR3 length: 15 amino acids. V was pared by 4 bases and J by 4 bases, with 16 bases between.